Reported below is one T cell receptor beta chain. J was trimmed by 4 bases and V by 2 bases; bases with no gene match: 5. Germline loops: CDR1 MGHRA, CDR2 YSYEKL. The CDR3 has 15 residues. Here immunoSEQ multiplex PCR was the method, and the copy in TCRdb shows in-frame clones only, minus some. The profile covers 150,000 to 200,000 clones, with 75% to 90% appearing a single time and approximately 2% taken by the ten largest. This record comes from a study of cytomegalovirus exposure and HLA in healthy donors. This receptor was identified in a woman in her late teens or twenties in good health and CMV-seronegative. The chain is built from TRBV4-1 and TRBJ1-3; TRBD1 aligns across 7 bases. Sequencing input: PBMCs. Written as DNA, the CDR3 is TGCGCCAGCAGCCAATACAGGGGAGAAGGAAACACCATATATTTT. Protein product: CASSQYRGEGNTIYF.